The 29 T cell receptor beta chains in this list originate from one sample, sequenced in a study of CXCR3-negative and CXCR3-positive naive CD8 T cells. Researchers prepared the TRB cDNA libraries using 5' RACE with UMI labels. TCRdb derives one entry per CDR3 protein from the 5' RACE reads, leaving out DNA. The table for this sample gives some 130,000 distinct CDR3 sequences. Sequences were obtained from naive CXCR3- CD8+ T cells from blood. As for subset: CD45RO-CCR7+CD27+CD95- naive CD8+ T cells lacking CXCR3 (TNR3-). The receptors derive from a human donor in good health. Some clones in this sample may be carry-over from other donors' samples.

V and J are TRBV29-1 and TRBJ2-7. The length of the CDR3 is 15 residues. Per germline, CDR1 SQVTM and CDR2 ANQGSEA. The CDR3 protein is CSVEDETVPSYEQYF.

The V gene is TRBV2, the J gene TRBJ1-6. Per germline, CDR1 SNHLY and CDR2 FYNNEI. This CDR3 comprises 11 residues. The CDR3 sequence: CASREGTPLHF.

The chain combines TRBV20-1 with TRBJ2-3; checking the TCRdb D call of TRBD2 is not possible without DNA. This CDR3 comprises 14 residues. Germline V gives CDR1 DFQATT, CDR2 SNEGSKA (reference sequence). CDR3 loop: CSARTLEGTDTQYF.

CDR3 sequence: CASSQSASTDTQYF. The chain has TRBV6-2 or TRBV6-3 and TRBJ2-3. The CDR3 has 14 residues. The germline gives CDR1 MNHEY, CDR2 SVGEGT.

The J gene is TRBJ2-7, the V gene TRBV5-1; TCRdb designates TRBD1, a call that cannot be tested without DNA. This CDR3 is built from 16 residues. Germline-derived CDR1 and CDR2 are SGHRS and YFSETQ. This chain's CDR3 is CASSQETGEISYEQYF.

This chain joins TRBV5-1 and TRBJ1-1; TCRdb lists TRBD1, though no DNA is available to test this call. The CDR3 length is 15 residues. Germline CDR1 reads SGHRS; CDR2 reads YFSETQ. This CDR3 reads CASSSIGGSVTEAFF.

CDR3 sequence reads: CASSFEGTGVNEQYF. The chain is built from TRBV3-1 and TRBJ2-7; there is no DNA to check the TCRdb D call of TRBD1. Germline values: CDR1 LGHDT, CDR2 YNNKEL (reference sequence). The CDR3 runs to 15 residues.

The chain uses TRBV7-9 and TRBJ2-5; TCRdb names TRBD2, which stays unverified in the absence of DNA. The CDR3 covers 13 residues. The germline CDR1 and CDR2 sequences are SEHNR and FQNEAQ (reference sequence). The CDR3 sequence: CASSFGGEETQYF. Full variable domain (rest looked up from reference TRBV7-9 and TRBJ2-5): DTGVSQNPRHKITKRGQNVTFRCDPISEHNRLYWYRQTLGQGPEFLTYFQNEAQLEKSRLLSDRFSAERPKGSFSTLEIQRTEQGDSAMYLCASSFGGEETQYFGPGTRLLVL.

J is TRBJ1-1 and V is TRBV29-1. This CDR3 is 14 amino acids long. Germline V gene data show CDR1 as SQVTM and CDR2 as ANQGSEA. This chain's CDR3 is CSATRGGVNTEAFF.

The V and J genes are TRBV23-1 and TRBJ2-2; checking the TCRdb D call of TRBD2 is not possible without DNA. TRBV23-1 is filed as an ORF, its function uncertain. This CDR3 has 17 amino acids. CDR3 protein: CATRLAGVRTNTGELFF.

The chain joins TRBV6-4 to TRBJ2-7; the TCRdb D gene call, TRBD1, has no DNA to confirm it. CDR1 MRHNA and CDR2 SNTAGT come from the germline V gene. The length of the CDR3 is 15 residues. CDR3 sequence reads: CASSARDRETYEQYF.

The V call is TRBV6-2 or TRBV6-3, the J call TRBJ2-7; checking the TCRdb D call of TRBD1 is not possible without DNA. CDR1 is MNHEY, CDR2 SVGEGT, per germline. The length of the CDR3 is 16 residues. CDR3: CASSYGDRDNSYEQYF.

V is TRBV7-3 and J is TRBJ2-2. The CDR3 contains 13 residues. The V gene's germline CDR1 is SGHTA and CDR2 FQGTGA. CDR3 residues: CASSLTDAGELFF.

This chain connects TRBV30 to TRBJ2-1. The CDR3 is 15 residues long. Looked up from germline, CDR1 is GTSNPN and CDR2 is SVGIG (reference sequence). The CDR3 reads CAWSHGGISYNEQFF.

The chain uses TRBV5-1 and TRBJ2-5; TCRdb's D call, TRBD2, is unchecked because there is no DNA. The CDR3 length is 19 residues. Looked up from germline, CDR1 is SGHRS and CDR2 is YFSETQ. The chain's CDR3 is CASSLASSAGTPLRETQYF. The complete variable domain, with remaining parts taken from reference TRBV5-1 and TRBJ2-5, reads KAGVTQTPRYLIKTRGQQVTLSCSPISGHRSVSWYQQTPGQGLQFLFEYFSETQRNKGNFPGRFSGRQFSNSRSEMNVSTLELGDSALYLCASSLASSAGTPLRETQYFGPGTRLLVL.

The chain uses TRBV7-8 and TRBJ1-4. Germline V gene data show CDR1 as SGHVS and CDR2 as FQNEAQ. The CDR3 has 15 residues. The CDR3 here is CASSLEWATNEKLFF.

V and J are TRBV11-2 and TRBJ2-1; TCRdb selects TRBD2, and the lack of DNA leaves this call unchecked. Germline V gene lookup returns CDR1 SGHAT and CDR2 FQNNGV. The CDR3 consists of 16 residues. CDR3 loop: CASSLDGLAGGREQFF.

The J gene is TRBJ2-3, the V gene TRBV10-2; TCRdb names TRBD1, which stays unverified in the absence of DNA. The CDR3 totals 13 residues. Germline CDR1 reads WSHSY; CDR2 reads SAAADI. The CDR3 sequence is CASSWGYSDTQYF.

V usage is TRBV29-1 and J usage is TRBJ2-2; the TCRdb call, TRBD1, lacks DNA for checking. The CDR3 length is 13 residues. CDR1 SQVTM and CDR2 ANQGSEA come from the germline V gene. CDR3 sequence reads: CSVEGGGATGLFF.

V usage is TRBV25-1 and J usage is TRBJ2-6. The CDR3 spans 16 residues. Germline CDR1 reads MGHDK; CDR2 reads SYGVNS. The chain's CDR3 is CASSVAVHSGANVLTF.

This rearrangement joins TRBV20-1 to TRBJ2-7. CDR3 length: 17 residues. The germline gives CDR1 DFQATT, CDR2 SNEGSKA (reference sequence). CDR3 region: CSARDRYTTALLYEQYF.

The chain employs TRBV7-2 and TRBJ2-7. CDR3 length equals 14 residues. Looked up from germline, CDR1 is SGHTA and CDR2 is FQGNSA. Here the CDR3 reads CASSHSTPAYEQYF.

V and J are TRBV30 and TRBJ2-7; TCRdb selects TRBD1, and the lack of DNA leaves this call unchecked. The CDR3 sequence is 15 residues long. Germline values: CDR1 GTSNPN, CDR2 SVGIG (reference sequence). The CDR3 loop reads CAWSVLGGPVDEQYF. The whole variable domain, filled in from reference TRBV30 and TRBJ2-7, reads SQTIHQWPATLVQPVGSPLSLECTVEGTSNPNLYWYRQAAGRGLQLLFYSVGIGQISSEVPQNLSASRPQDRQFILSSKKLLLSDSGFYLCAWSVLGGPVDEQYFGPGTRLTVT.

The chain employs TRBV29-1 and TRBJ2-1. The CDR3 loop spans 12 amino acids. Germline V lookup: CDR1 SQVTM, CDR2 ANQGSEA. The CDR3 region is CSDLTEYNEQFF.

The chain links TRBV7-2 to TRBJ2-2; as DNA is missing, the TRBD2 call by TCRdb cannot be tested. There are 18 residues in the CDR3. Germline V gives CDR1 SGHTA, CDR2 FQGNSA. CDR3: CASSLGRGLAENTGELFF.

The chain joins TRBV12-2 to TRBJ2-7. TRBV12-2 is noted as a pseudogene. The CDR3 covers 14 residues. The CDR3 sequence is CASRGRGRCYEQYF.

The chain recombines TRBV7-2 with TRBJ1-2. The germline CDR1 and CDR2 sequences are SGHTA and FQGNSA. The CDR3 spans 16 residues. CDR3 loop: CASSKGAGIQNYGYTF.

The chain uses TRBV29-1 and TRBJ2-2; without DNA, the TCRdb call of TRBD1 cannot be checked. CDR1 and CDR2 from the germline V gene are SQVTM and ANQGSEA. The CDR3 covers 12 residues. The CDR3 loop reads CSSTGGAGELFF.

The V and J genes are TRBV4-1 and TRBJ2-1; there is no DNA to check the TCRdb D call of TRBD1. The CDR3 has 16 amino acids. The germline gives CDR1 MGHRA, CDR2 YSYEKL. The CDR3 loop is CASSQVAGTGDNEQFF.